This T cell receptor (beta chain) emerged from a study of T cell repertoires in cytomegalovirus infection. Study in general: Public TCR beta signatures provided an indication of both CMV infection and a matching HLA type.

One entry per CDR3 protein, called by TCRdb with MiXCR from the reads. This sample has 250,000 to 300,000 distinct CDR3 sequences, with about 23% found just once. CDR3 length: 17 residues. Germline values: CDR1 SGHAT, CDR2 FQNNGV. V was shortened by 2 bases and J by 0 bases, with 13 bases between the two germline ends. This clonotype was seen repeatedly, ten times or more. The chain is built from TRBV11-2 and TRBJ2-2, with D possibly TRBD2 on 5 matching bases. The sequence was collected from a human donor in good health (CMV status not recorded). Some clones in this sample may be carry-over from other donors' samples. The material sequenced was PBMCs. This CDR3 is CASSLKMRAANTGELFF. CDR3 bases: TGTGCCAGCAGCTTAAAAATGAGGGCAGCGAACACCGGGGAGCTGTTTTTT.